Listed below are T cell receptor beta chains from one sample, sequenced in a study of blood T cell repertoires in COVID-19. The table came from immunoSEQ multiplex PCR; TCRdb's copy has only in-frame clones and leaves some out. The sample consists of roughly 120,000 clones, about three quarters of them appearing once. Sequenced: peripheral blood. The source is a human donor with acute or convalescent COVID-19. The donor label of this sample is uncertain. Each CDR3 is given with its conserved first and last residue. The D gene is left open where the match is weak. Size is omitted from some rows. Given values are once, few, many or a class for expanded clones.

TRBV4-1	few	TRBJ1-2	TRBD1	CASSQAWTGGNYGYTF	TGCGCCAGCAGCCAAGCTTGGACAGGGGGAAACTATGGCTACACCTTC
TRBV6-5	NA	TRBJ1-6	NA	CASSRGANSPLHF	TGTGCCAGCTCCCGGGGGGCTAATTCACCCCTCCACTTT
TRBV4-1	NA	TRBJ2-1	TRBD1	CASSQDPNRGPDNEQFF	TGCGCCAGCAGCCAAGATCCCAACAGGGGGCCGGACAATGAGCAGTTCTTC
TRBV9	NA	TRBJ1-2	NA	CASSAGSANYGYTF	TGTGCCAGCAGCGCGGGATCAGCTAACTATGGCTACACCTTC
TRBV28	once	TRBJ1-2	NA	CASSLTGTLMSGYTF	TGTGCCAGCAGCTTAACCGGGACATTGATGAGTGGCTACACCTTC
TRBV10-1	NA	TRBJ2-1	TRBD1	CASSAYQGAAEQFF	TGCGCCAGCAGTGCCTATCAGGGGGCGGCTGAGCAGTTCTTC
TRBV2	NA	TRBJ2-5	TRBD2	CASRGDYQETQYF	TGTGCCAGCAGGGGGGACTATCAAGAGACCCAGTACTTC
TRBV7-4	NA	TRBJ1-6	TRBD1	CASRSLQGACGNSPLHF	TGTGCCAGCAGGAGCCTACAGGGGGCTTGTGGTAATTCACCCCTCCACTTT
TRBV5-1	NA	TRBJ1-2	NA	CASTEGPANYGYTF	TGCGCCAGCACGGAGGGTCCAGCTAACTATGGCTACACCTTC
TRBV3-1/TRBV3-2	many	TRBJ1-3	NA	CASSQDKVGRDTIYF	TGTGCCAGCAGCCAAGATAAGGTCGGTCGGGACACCATATATTTT
TRBV6-6	many	TRBJ1-2	TRBD1	CASSPTGGDYGYTF	TGTGCCAGCAGTCCGACAGGGGGCGACTATGGCTACACCTTC
TRBV27	once	TRBJ2-1	TRBD1	CASSQGAWGVNEQFF	TGTGCCAGCAGCCAGGGGGCTTGGGGAGTCAATGAGCAGTTCTTC
TRBV19	NA	TRBJ2-7	NA	CASSNAHNSYEQYF	TGTGCCAGTAGTAACGCTCACAACTCCTACGAGCAGTACTTC
TRBV24-1	NA	TRBJ2-1	NA	CATSRGNEQFF	TGTGCCACCAGTCGGGGGAATGAGCAGTTCTTC
TRBV12-3/TRBV12-4	NA	TRBJ1-1	NA	CASSYRDLTEAFF	TGTGCCAGCAGCTACAGGGATCTCACTGAAGCTTTCTTT
TRBV5-1	NA	TRBJ1-6	NA	CASSLGLPSPLHF	TGCGCCAGCAGCCTAGGACTTCCCTCACCCCTCCACTTT
TRBV5-1	many	TRBJ2-2	NA	CASSPDGGDGELFF	TGCGCCAGCAGCCCGGACGGAGGGGACGGGGAGCTGTTTTTT
TRBV19	NA	TRBJ2-2	NA	CASSTGTNTGELFF	TGTGCCAGTAGTACCGGGACGAACACCGGGGAGCTGTTTTTT
TRBV7-7	NA	TRBJ2-3	TRBD1	CASSSPGQGLADTQYF	TGTGCTAGCAGCTCGCCGGGACAGGGACTCGCAGATACGCAGTATTTT
TRBV7-2	few	TRBJ2-5	TRBD1	CASRPQGAEVETQYF	TGTGCCAGCAGACCGCAGGGGGCCGAGGTTGAAACCCAGTACTTC
TRBV30	NA	TRBJ2-3	NA	CAWSRGEWIDTQYF	TGTGCCTGGAGCAGGGGTGAGTGGATTGATACGCAGTATTTT
TRBV11-2	NA	TRBJ1-6	NA	CASSSTLTGSSYNSPLHF	TGTGCCAGCAGCTCCACCCTTACGGGGAGCTCCTATAATTCACCCCTCCACTTT
TRBV9	NA	TRBJ2-3	TRBD2	CASSVGLAGGGADTQYF	TGTGCCAGCAGCGTAGGCCTAGCGGGGGGCGGAGCAGATACGCAGTATTTT
TRBV18	NA	TRBJ1-3	NA	CASSPRGSYSGNTIYF	TGTGCCAGCTCACCGAGGGGGTCTTACTCTGGAAACACCATATATTTT
TRBV2	NA	TRBJ2-5	TRBD2	CASSGLADPETQYF	TGTGCCAGCAGTGGGCTAGCGGATCCAGAGACCCAGTACTTC
TRBV7-8	NA	TRBJ1-5	NA	CASATRGGGVNQPQHF	TGTGCCAGCGCGACTCGAGGCGGGGGCGTCAATCAGCCCCAGCATTTT
TRBV5-1	NA	TRBJ2-5	NA	CASSLNTGVGGTQYF	TGCGCCAGCAGCTTAAACACAGGGGTCGGGGGGACCCAGTACTTC
TRBV7-9	NA	TRBJ1-1	NA	CASSNTGIEAFF	TGTGCCAGCAGCAACACAGGCATTGAAGCTTTCTTT
TRBV7-2	NA	TRBJ1-1	TRBD1	CASSFTGTGPLEAFF	TGTGCCAGCAGCTTCACCGGGACAGGGCCCCTTGAAGCTTTCTTT
TRBV6-5	once	TRBJ1-3	TRBD1	CASSLSTGGRWNTIYF	TGTGCCAGCAGTTTGTCGACAGGGGGAAGATGGAACACCATATATTTT
TRBV7-2	NA	TRBJ2-2	TRBD2	CASSLRTSGGFTGELFF	TGTGCCAGCAGCTTAAGGACTAGCGGGGGGTTCACCGGGGAGCTGTTTTTT
TRBV3-1/TRBV3-2	NA	TRBJ2-3	TRBD1	CASSQRGPDTQYF	TGTGCCAGCAGCCAGAGGGGGCCAGATACGCAGTATTTT
TRBV5-4	NA	TRBJ1-1	TRBD1	CASSDPRQGNTEAFF	TGTGCCAGCAGCGATCCCCGACAGGGGAACACTGAAGCTTTCTTT
TRBV2	NA	TRBJ1-5	NA	CASSGAPRGLNQPQHF	TGTGCCAGCAGTGGGGCCCCAAGGGGCCTTAATCAGCCCCAGCATTTT
TRBV10-3	few	TRBJ1-3	TRBD1	CAISVGTGLYSGNTIYF	TGTGCCATCAGTGTGGGGACAGGGTTATACTCTGGAAACACCATATATTTT
TRBV6-5	few	TRBJ2-1	TRBD2	CASSPTSGGATEQFF	TGTGCCAGCAGTCCGACTAGCGGGGGGGCAACTGAGCAGTTCTTC
TRBV9	NA	TRBJ2-1	NA	CASSVGADEQFF	TGTGCCAGCAGCGTAGGCGCGGATGAGCAGTTCTTC
TRBV10-3	NA	TRBJ2-3	TRBD2	CAISGLAGEPSTDTQYF	TGTGCCATCAGTGGACTAGCGGGGGAACCTAGCACAGATACGCAGTATTTT
TRBV6-2/TRBV6-3	NA	TRBJ2-3	TRBD2	CASSYQRAGGPPDTQYF	TGTGCCAGCAGTTACCAAAGAGCGGGGGGGCCCCCAGATACGCAGTATTTT
TRBV19	NA	TRBJ1-2	TRBD1	CASSIVTGGWNGYTF	TGTGCCAGTAGTATAGTCACAGGGGGCTGGAATGGCTACACCTTC
TRBV6-6	NA	TRBJ2-5	NA	CASRAGGGQYETQYF	TGTGCCAGCAGGGCCGGGGGGGGACAGTACGAGACCCAGTACTTC
TRBV6-5	NA	TRBJ1-4	NA	CASSYSTADGEKLFF	TGTGCCAGCAGTTACTCGACAGCCGACGGTGAAAAACTGTTTTTT
TRBV2	few	TRBJ1-6	TRBD1	CASTGDRGLLSPLHF	TGTGCCAGCACTGGGGACAGGGGGCTTTTGTCACCCCTCCACTTT
TRBV9	NA	TRBJ1-2	TRBD1	CASSPRQGVSYTF	TGTGCCAGCAGCCCCCGACAGGGAGTGAGCTACACCTTC
TRBV2	NA	TRBJ2-5	NA	CASSAQGGETQYF	TGTGCCAGCAGTGCACAGGGCGGGGAGACCCAGTACTTC
TRBV19	NA	TRBJ2-2	NA	CASSIGYRVSGTGELFF	TGTGCCAGTAGTATAGGCTACAGGGTTTCGGGCACCGGGGAGCTGTTTTTT
TRBV3-1/TRBV3-2	NA	TRBJ2-7	NA	CASSRGSTYEQYF	TGTGCCAGCAGCCGTGGTTCTACCTACGAGCAGTACTTC
TRBV19	NA	TRBJ1-6	NA	CASNEGSSYNSPLHF	TGTGCCAGTAATGAAGGGAGCTCCTATAATTCACCCCTCCACTTT
TRBV2	once	TRBJ2-3	TRBD2	CASSEILRGLTSGGAPDTQYF	TGTGCCAGCAGTGAAATTCTGAGGGGGCTAACTAGCGGGGGGGCCCCAGATACGCAGTATTTT
TRBV4-1	NA	TRBJ1-4	NA	CASSQVSNGEKLFF	TGCGCCAGCAGCCAAGTTAGTAACGGTGAAAAACTGTTTTTT